These 32 T cell receptor beta chains share one sample of origin, sequenced in a study of shared clonotypes between healthy human individuals. Profiling relied on immunoSEQ multiplex PCR, and the TCRdb table lists in-frame clones only, not all of them. Of 950,000 to 1,100,000 clones in the sample, 65% to 75% were seen once. The sample was memory CD4+ T cells sorted from blood. Subset: CD45RA-negative fraction. Source of these receptors: a man aged 18-30 years in good health.

V is TRBV10-3 and J is TRBJ2-5; D gene uncertain. The CDR3 consists of 15 residues. Trimming left V 6 bases short and J 1 base short, with 15 bases between. Germline loops: CDR1 ENHRY, CDR2 SYGVKD. The CDR3 reads CAIRPSWLAQETQYF. CDR3 coding DNA: TGTGCCATCAGGCCGAGTTGGCTCGCCCAAGAGACCCAGTACTTC.

This clone was recorded a few times. The V and J genes are TRBV27 and TRBJ1-5; 7 bases align to TRBD1. After removal of 3 bases from V and 3 bases from J, the junction contained 11 bases not matched to a gene. Germline V gene sequence: CDR1 MNHEY, CDR2 SMNVEV (reference sequence). This CDR3 has 17 amino acids. The DNA for the CDR3 is TGTGCCAGCAGTTTGTTCCCAGGGGGACAGCTCAATCAGCCCCAGCATTTT. The encoded protein is CASSLFPGGQLNQPQHF.

This sequence joins TRBV18 and TRBJ1-5; no definite D call. This CDR3 is built from 13 residues. Trimming pared 3 bases from V and 6 bases from J, leaving 9 bases between. Per germline, CDR1 KGHSH and CDR2 LQKENI. This chain's CDR3 is CASSPGYGQPQHF. DNA for the CDR3: TGTGCCAGCTCACCGGGGTACGGTCAGCCCCAGCATTTT. The whole variable domain, filled in from reference TRBV18 and TRBJ1-5, reads NAGVMQNPRHLVRRRGQEARLRCSPMKGHSHVYWYRQLPEEGLKFMVYLQKENIIDESGMPKERFSAEFPKEGPSILRIQQVVRGDSAAYFCASSPGYGQPQHFGDGTRLSIL.

The V gene is TRBV2, the J gene TRBJ1-5; D may be TRBD1 (6 bases). Germline CDR1 reads SNHLY; CDR2 reads FYNNEI. The CDR3 has 15 amino acids. Trimming took 7 bases from V and 3 from J, leaving 16 bases between them. The CDR3 sequence is CASTGGGANNQPQHF. Written as DNA, the CDR3 is TGTGCCAGCACCGGTGGGGGGGCAAACAATCAGCCCCAGCATTTT.

This clone was counted a single time. J is TRBJ2-3 and V is TRBV30; a weak D match, TRBD1 (6 bases). Trimming removed 1 base from V and 6 bases from J, with 8 bases in between. Germline V gives CDR1 GTSNPN, CDR2 SVGIG (reference sequence). The CDR3 runs to 12 residues. The CDR3 coding sequence is TGTGCCTGGAGTGCCCAGGGGGATACGCAGTATTTT. Protein product: CAWSAQGDTQYF.

This clone was counted ten times or more. This chain joins TRBV28 and TRBJ1-2; tentative D call: TRBD1 (6 bases). V was pared by 10 bases and J by 2 bases, with 11 bases between. The CDR3 is 12 residues long. Germline-derived CDR1 and CDR2 are MDHEN and SYDVKM. Here the CDR3 reads CATQTGNYGYTF. CDR3 sequence (DNA): TGTGCCACTCAGACAGGCAACTATGGCTACACCTTC.

The chain joins TRBV7-8 to TRBJ1-5; TRBD1 matches at 8 bases. J gave up 4 bases and V 0 bases, and 2 bases lay outside the gene matches. CDR3 size: 15 residues. Germline loops: CDR1 SGHVS, CDR2 FQNEAQ. CDR3 nucleotide sequence: TGTGCCAGCAGCTTAGCGTACAGGGGGAATCAGCCCCAGCATTTT. Protein: CASSLAYRGNQPQHF.

The V call is TRBV27, the J call TRBJ2-7; the D gene could be TRBD1 or TRBD2 (5 bases each). CDR1 MNHEY and CDR2 SMNVEV come from the germline V gene (reference sequence). This CDR3 is built from 19 residues. V lost 0 bases, J lost 0 bases, and 21 bases lay in between. This CDR3 is CASSLSPRGPHPSSYEQYF. The DNA of the CDR3 is TGTGCCAGCAGTTTATCCCCCCGGGGCCCTCACCCGAGCTCCTACGAGCAGTACTTC.

The rearrangement uses TRBV5-6 and TRBJ1-2; D unclear. The CDR3 spans 14 residues. Germline CDR1 reads SGHDT; CDR2 reads YYEEEE. Trimming cost V 0 bases and J 5 bases, with 11 bases left between them. The CDR3 spells CASSLVHSQYGYTF. The DNA of the CDR3 is TGTGCCAGCAGCTTGGTACACAGTCAATATGGCTACACCTTC.

The chain carries TRBV7-3 and TRBJ2-1; weak D call: TRBD2 (6 bases). The germline V and J ends were trimmed by 4 bases and 6 bases, with 22 bases remaining between them. Looked up from germline, CDR1 is SGHTA and CDR2 is FQGTGA. The length of the CDR3 is 17 residues. CDR3 in amino acids: CASSSRLSGGSLNEQFF. The CDR3 DNA follows: TGTGCCAGCAGCTCCCGGCTTAGCGGCGGTTCCCTCAATGAGCAGTTCTTC. Supplemented by reference TRBV7-3 and TRBJ2-1, the full variable domain reads GAGVSQTPSNKVTEKGKYVELRCDPISGHTALYWYRQSLGQGPEFLIYFQGTGAADDSGLPNDRFFAVRPEGSVSTLKIQRTERGDSAVYLCASSSRLSGGSLNEQFFGPGTRLTVL.

This chain connects TRBV6-1 to TRBJ2-5; the D gene could be TRBD1 or TRBD2 (6 bases each). Germline V gene lookup returns CDR1 MNHNS and CDR2 SASEGT. Trimming left V 1 base short and J 5 bases short, with 11 bases between. The CDR3 is 14 residues long. The CDR3 DNA is TGTGCCAGCAGTGAAGGGGGGGCGAAGGAGACCCAGTACTTC. Its protein product is CASSEGGAKETQYF.

V and J are TRBV7-6 and TRBJ1-2, with a weak D call TRBD1 (5 bases). Looked up from germline, CDR1 is SGHVS and CDR2 is FNYEAQ. The CDR3 extends over 13 amino acids. V lost 3 bases and J 4 bases, leaving 9 bases between the germline ends. The CDR3 DNA reads as TGTGCCAGCAGCTTCGAGGGGAGCTATGGCTACACCTTC. This codes for CASSFEGSYGYTF.

The chain employs TRBV5-5 and TRBJ1-6; no clear D. This CDR3 contains 13 residues. CDR1 and CDR2 (germline): SGHKS, YYEKEE (reference sequence). V was pared by 0 bases and J by 10 bases, with 8 bases between. The DNA for the CDR3 is TGTGCCAGCAGCTTGGCCCTGGCGTCACCCCTCCACTTT. Its translation: CASSLALASPLHF.

This clone was observed a few times. The V gene is TRBV6-1, the J gene TRBJ1-5; no reliable D call. Trimming left V 7 bases short and J 6 bases short, with 16 bases between. CDR3 length: 14 residues. CDR1 is MNHNS, CDR2 SASEGT, per germline. The CDR3 protein is CASKSGDTSQPQHF. CDR3 DNA sequence: TGTGCCAGCAAGAGCGGGGATACGAGTCAGCCCCAGCATTTT.

This clone has more than one count but fewer than ten. The chain has TRBV7-2 and TRBJ2-3, with D uncertain. This CDR3 has 13 residues. V lost 3 bases, J lost 6 bases, and 10 bases lay in between. Germline V CDR1 and CDR2: SGHTA, FQGNSA. CDR3 nucleotide sequence: TGTGCCAGCAGCTTCCTAGGCAAGGATACGCAGTATTTT. Protein: CASSFLGKDTQYF.

This clone was counted a few times. The V gene is TRBV2, the J gene TRBJ2-7, with TRBD1 matching 7 bases. The V gene end was trimmed by 6 bases and the J gene end by 2 bases; junction bases not matched to a gene: 10. The germline CDR1 and CDR2 sequences are SNHLY and FYNNEI. This CDR3 has 15 amino acids. This chain's CDR3 is CASRVVGQPTYEQYF. The CDR3 DNA reads TGTGCCAGCAGAGTGGTGGGACAGCCGACCTACGAGCAGTACTTC.

This clone was recorded a few times. The rearrangement joins TRBV18 to TRBJ1-4; 7 bases map to TRBD1. Per germline, CDR1 KGHSH and CDR2 LQKENI. CDR3 length: 14 residues. V shed 4 bases and J 7 bases; nucleotides not matched to a gene: 6. The CDR3 here is CASSQSGQSEKLFF. CDR3 DNA sequence: TGTGCCAGCTCACAATCGGGACAGAGTGAAAAACTGTTTTTT.

Comments on this clone: The identical CDR3 is also encoded by other nucleotide sequences in the sample. This sequence joins TRBV6-5 and TRBJ2-7, with D possibly matching TRBD2 (6 bases). CDR3 length equals 15 residues. Looked up from germline, CDR1 is MNHEY and CDR2 is SVGAGI. Trimming shortened V by 6 bases and J by 6 bases, and 21 bases separated the two germline ends. Here the CDR3 reads CASSSAGPGRGEQYF. CDR3 bases: TGTGCCAGCAGCTCGGCGGGGCCCGGGCGCGGCGAGCAGTACTTC.

The chain carries TRBV5-4 and TRBJ2-5, with 7 positions matching TRBD1. The junction had 4 bases not matched to a gene; V was cut back by 1 base and J by 1 base. From germline, CDR1 is SGHNT and CDR2 YYREEE (reference sequence). This CDR3 region has 15 residues. CDR3 in DNA: TGTGCCAGCAGCTTGAGTGGGACAGCCCAAGAGACCCAGTACTTC. Translation: CASSLSGTAQETQYF.

The V gene is TRBV28, the J gene TRBJ1-5, with 8 bases lining up with TRBD1. Germline V lookup: CDR1 MDHEN, CDR2 SYDVKM. The V and J ends lost 6 bases and 5 bases, in that order; junction bases with no gene match: 9. The CDR3 totals 15 residues. CDR3 nucleotides: TGTGCCAGCAGCCTCCCAGGGGGCGACTATCAGCCCCAGCATTTT. It codes for CASSLPGGDYQPQHF.

This clone turned up a few times. V is TRBV4-1 and J is TRBJ1-1; D perhaps matches TRBD1 (5 bases). Trimming took off 2 bases at V and 3 bases at J, with 13 bases between the two ends. This CDR3 region has 15 residues. Germline V gene sequence: CDR1 MGHRA, CDR2 YSYEKL. CDR3 protein: CASSQREGWDTEAFF. DNA for the CDR3: TGCGCCAGCAGCCAACGGGAGGGGTGGGACACTGAAGCTTTCTTT.

Points on this clone: Distinct nucleotide sequences in the sample also encode this CDR3. V gene TRBV10-3 combines with J gene TRBJ2-7; a weak D match, TRBD1 (5 bases). Germline lookup yields CDR1 ENHRY and CDR2 SYGVKD. This CDR3 is 15 amino acids long. V gave up 0 bases and J gave up 2 bases, with 11 bases separating them. CDR3 nucleotides: TGTGCCATCAGTGAGTCTCGTGGGGCTACCTACGAGCAGTACTTC. Residues: CAISESRGATYEQYF.

The chain links TRBV6-5 to TRBJ2-1; 10 positions agree with TRBD2. The CDR3 extends over 14 amino acids. Germline CDR1 reads MNHEY; CDR2 reads SVGAGI. V shed 4 bases, J shed 12 bases, and the junction held 9 bases outside the gene matches. The CDR3 DNA is TGTGCCAGCAGTTCCTCCAAATTAGCGGGAGGGCAGTTCTTC. It is translated as CASSSSKLAGGQFF.

The chain combines TRBV4-2 with TRBJ2-3, with 8 bases fitting TRBD2. CDR3 length equals 16 residues. Germline lookup yields CDR1 LGHNA and CDR2 YNFKEQ. After removal of 0 bases from V and 2 bases from J, the junction contained 4 bases not matched to a gene. In DNA, the CDR3 is TGTGCCAGCAGCCAAGAAGGGACTAGATCCACAGATACGCAGTATTTT. It specifies CASSQEGTRSTDTQYF.

The rearrangement links TRBV29-1 to TRBJ1-4; D remains ambiguous. Trimming removed 8 bases from V and 3 bases from J, with 34 bases in between. The CDR3 spans 20 residues. CDR1 is SQVTM and CDR2 is ANQGSEA in the germline V gene. CDR3 DNA sequence: TGCAGCCTAAGCAGGACCCCTCAGAAGTCCGCGCCCTTGGCTAATGAAAAACTGTTTTTT. Protein: CSLSRTPQKSAPLANEKLFF.

Comment on this clone: Within the sample, other DNA sequences also encode this same CDR3. The CDR3 spells CASSFRGRKENTEAFF. Here the CDR3 DNA reads TGTGCCAGCAGTTTCAGAGGGCGCAAAGAGAACACTGAAGCTTTCTTT. V gene TRBV27 combines with J gene TRBJ1-1; D gene uncertain. Trimming removed 3 bases at V and 1 base at J, with 15 bases between. Germline V gives CDR1 MNHEY, CDR2 SMNVEV (reference sequence). The CDR3 loop spans 16 amino acids.

As regards this clone: The same CDR3 arises from other DNA sequences in this sample as well. The chain has TRBV19 and TRBJ1-6; D is possibly TRBD1 (6 bases). The CDR3 has 14 amino acids. The germline V gene encodes CDR1 LNHDA and CDR2 SQIVND (reference sequence). V was cut by 5 bases and J by 4 bases, with 9 bases left in between. CDR3 region: CASSPQGYNSPLHF. For the CDR3, the DNA is TGTGCCAGTAGTCCCCAGGGGTATAATTCACCCCTCCACTTT.

This chain links TRBV6-5 with TRBJ2-2; D gene unclear. Trimming took off 11 bases at V and 1 base at J, with 11 bases between the two ends. The CDR3 sequence is 13 residues long. Germline values: CDR1 MNHEY, CDR2 SVGAGI. In DNA, the CDR3 is TGTGCCGTATGGGCAGAGAACACCGGGGAGCTGTTTTTT. Translating it yields CAVWAENTGELFF.

The chain recombines TRBV7-9 with TRBJ2-7, with 7 bases that match TRBD1. Trimming took 5 bases from V and 2 from J; bases not matched to a gene: 9. Looked up from germline, CDR1 is SEHNR and CDR2 is FQNEAQ (reference sequence). The length of the CDR3 is 15 residues. In nucleotides, the CDR3 is TGTGCCAGCAGCCCGACCACAGGGGTGGCCTACGAGCAGTACTTC. Its protein is CASSPTTGVAYEQYF.

J is TRBJ2-4 and V is TRBV5-1; either TRBD1 or TRBD2 may fit D (5 bases each). Deletions cut 4 bases from V and 0 bases from J, with 14 bases between. This CDR3 comprises 16 residues. The germline CDR1 and CDR2 sequences are SGHRS and YFSETQ. The CDR3 sequence is CASSTRDGLAKNIQYF. CDR3 bases: TGCGCCAGCAGCACCCGGGACGGATTAGCCAAAAACATTCAGTACTTC.

This clone was seen a few times. This chain joins TRBV14 and TRBJ1-3; the D is unclear. Germline CDR1 and CDR2: SGHDN and FVKESK. The V end was cut by 4 bases, the J end by 0 bases, with 10 bases between. The CDR3 has 15 residues. In nucleotides, the CDR3 is TGTGCCAGCAGCCTCGACCTATTCTCTGGAAACACCATATATTTT. It codes for CASSLDLFSGNTIYF.

Here the CDR3 reads CASSQDRTPNYGYTF. CDR3 in DNA: TGTGCCAGCAGTCAGGACAGGACCCCTAACTATGGCTACACCTTC. The V gene is TRBV2, the J gene TRBJ1-2; 7 positions agree with TRBD1. Trimming removed 5 bases from V and 0 bases from J; junction bases left unmatched: 6. CDR3 length equals 15 residues. Germline V gene sequence: CDR1 SNHLY, CDR2 FYNNEI.